Listed below are T cell receptor beta chains from one sample, sequenced in a study of memory CD4+ T cells and cytomegalovirus serostatus. Some clones are missing from TCRdb's copy, which holds only in-frame ones; the method was immunoSEQ multiplex PCR. Of more than 40,000 clones in the sample, 70% to 80% are singletons; the top ten hold 5% to 7%. Sequencing used memory CD4+ T cells from blood. These receptors all come from an adult in good health and CMV-seronegative. CDR3s include the opening cysteine and the closing phenylalanine or tryptophan. Fields, in order: J gene, clone size, V gene, D gene, CDR3 DNA, CDR3 protein. D genes are given only for firm matches. Clone sizes are given selectively: once, few, many, or a class where the clone is expanded.

>TRBJ1-2|.|TRBV18|.
TGTGCCAGCTCACCACTTGGACCACAGGGTAGGGGGTATGGCTACACCTTC
CASSPLGPQGRGYGYTF
>TRBJ2-5|.|TRBV2|TRBD1
TGTGCCAGCAGTGAAGAGGGGACAGGGCGAGAGACCCAGTACTTC
CASSEEGTGRETQYF
>TRBJ2-5|once|TRBV29-1|.
TGCAGCGGAGGGGCGGAACAAGAGACCCAGTACTTC
CSGGAEQETQYF
>TRBJ2-6|once|TRBV30|TRBD1
TGTGCCTGGACAGGGGGCGTCTCTGGGGCCAACGTCCTGACTTTC
CAWTGGVSGANVLTF
>TRBJ2-5|.|TRBV5-6|TRBD2
TGTGCCAGCAGCTCAGGGGCGGGAGGGGAGACCCAGTACTTC
CASSSGAGGETQYF
>TRBJ2-7|medium-sized|TRBV7-9|.
TGTGCCAGCAGCTTACAGGGAACCACCTACGAGCAGTACTTC
CASSLQGTTYEQYF
>TRBJ2-1|few|TRBV7-3|.
TGTGCCAGCAGCTTACGCCCAAGCGGCGATGAGCAGTTCTTC
CASSLRPSGDEQFF
>TRBJ2-2|.|TRBV10-3|.
TGTGCCATCGGTTTCCGGGATACCAACACCGGGGAGCTGTTTTTT
CAIGFRDTNTGELFF
>TRBJ1-2|.|TRBV28|.
TGTGCCAGCAGTTATCAAGGGGGCTACACCTTC
CASSYQGGYTF
>TRBJ2-3|.|TRBV14|.
TGTGCCAGCAGCCAACACCGGGCCTCCCTAAGCACAGATACGCAGTATTTT
CASSQHRASLSTDTQYF
>TRBJ2-2|.|TRBV27|.
TGTGCCAGCAGTTCCCTTTCCGGGCCCCCCAACACCGGGGAGCTGTTTTTT
CASSSLSGPPNTGELFF
>TRBJ2-7|.|TRBV6-4|.
TGTGCCAGCAGTGACTCCACTGACGAGCAGTACTTC
CASSDSTDEQYF
>TRBJ1-4|.|TRBV25-1|.
TGTGCCAGCAGTGACAGGGAGGACGAAAAACTGTTTTTT
CASSDREDEKLFF
>TRBJ2-1|.|TRBV7-2|.
TGTGCCAGCAGCGCAGGGAACCCCACGCTTTACAGTGAGCAGTTCTTC
CASSAGNPTLYSEQFF
>TRBJ2-5|once|TRBV6-1|.
TGTGCCAGCAGTGAAGGGGGGAGTCAAGAGACCCAGTACTTC
CASSEGGSQETQYF
>TRBJ1-2|few|TRBV9|.
TGTGCCAGTGCTACCACGGGGGGCTACACCTTC
CASATTGGYTF
>TRBJ2-7|.|TRBV7-9|.
TGTGCCAGCAGCCTCTATTCCGGGACCCCGGGCTACGAGCAGTACTTC
CASSLYSGTPGYEQYF
>TRBJ1-1|.|TRBV27|.
TGTGCCAGCAGTACCGGGGTTTACACTGAAGCTTTCTTT
CASSTGVYTEAFF
>TRBJ1-4|.|TRBV7-9|.
TGTGCCAGCAGCGAAGACAGGTCATCAACTAATGAAAAACTGTTTTTT
CASSEDRSSTNEKLFF
>TRBJ1-1|few|TRBV11-2|.
TGTGCCAGCAGCTTAGATCCGAACACTGAAGCTTTCTTT
CASSLDPNTEAFF
>TRBJ1-1|.|TRBV5-4|TRBD1
TGTGCCAGCAGCGGGGGACAGGGAATAAGTTGGAACACTGAAGCTTTCTTT
CASSGGQGISWNTEAFF
>TRBJ2-7|.|TRBV20-1|.
TGCAGTGCTAGTTCGTTGAGAACAGGATACTTC
CSASSLRTGYF
>TRBJ1-6|.|TRBV5-1|.
TGCGCCAGCAGCCCGGCGGGGGGTAATTCACCCCTCCACTTT
CASSPAGGNSPLHF
>TRBJ1-5|once|TRBV30|.
TGTGCCTGGAGTGTAAAGTCGGGTATCGGCAATCAGCCCCAGCATTTT
CAWSVKSGIGNQPQHF
>TRBJ1-1|.|TRBV28|TRBD1
TGTGCCAGCAGTTTAACAGGGGGCATGAACACTGAAGCTTTCTTT
CASSLTGGMNTEAFF
>TRBJ2-3|once|TRBV6-6|TRBD1
TGTGCCAGCAGTTACCCCGGGACAGGGGGAGATACGCAGTATTTT
CASSYPGTGGDTQYF
>TRBJ2-7|.|TRBV11-2|TRBD1
TGTGCCAGCACCCCAAACGGGGACAGGGGATTGTACGAGCAGTACTTC
CASTPNGDRGLYEQYF
>TRBJ1-2|.|TRBV15|.
TGTGCCACCAGCAGAGAACAGGGTACCGCCTATGGCTACACCTTC
CATSREQGTAYGYTF
>TRBJ1-5|.|TRBV4-3|TRBD1
TGCGCCAGCAGCCAAGGGACAGGGCCCCAGCCCCAGCATTTT
CASSQGTGPQPQHF
>TRBJ2-5|.|TRBV30|TRBD2
TGTGCCTGGGGTGGGAGCGGGGGGCAAGAGACCCAGTACTTC
CAWGGSGGQETQYF
>TRBJ1-2|.|TRBV6-1|TRBD1
TGTGCCAGCAGTGACCCCCTCCGACAGGGTAACTATGGCTACACCTTC
CASSDPLRQGNYGYTF
>TRBJ1-3|.|TRBV2|.
TGTGCCAGCAGCGAGGGGGGCGCGAACACCATATATTTT
CASSEGGANTIYF
>TRBJ2-5|.|TRBV19|.
TGTGCCAGTAATAACGGGCGGCAAGAGACCCAGTACTTC
CASNNGRQETQYF
>TRBJ2-5|.|TRBV19|TRBD2
TGTGCCAGTAGTAGGCTAGCGGGAGAAGGAGGGGAGACCCAGTACTTC
CASSRLAGEGGETQYF
>TRBJ1-1|few|TRBV14|.
TGTGCCAGCAGCCAATCCGGGGGCACTGAAGCTTTCTTT
CASSQSGGTEAFF
>TRBJ2-7|.|TRBV7-8|.
TGTGCCAGCAGCTTTGCGGTTGGACGGACCTACGAGCAGTACTTC
CASSFAVGRTYEQYF
>TRBJ2-3|.|TRBV28|TRBD2
TGTGCCAGCAGTTCCAGCGGGAGGGGAGGAAACACAGATACGCAGTATTTT
CASSSSGRGGNTDTQYF